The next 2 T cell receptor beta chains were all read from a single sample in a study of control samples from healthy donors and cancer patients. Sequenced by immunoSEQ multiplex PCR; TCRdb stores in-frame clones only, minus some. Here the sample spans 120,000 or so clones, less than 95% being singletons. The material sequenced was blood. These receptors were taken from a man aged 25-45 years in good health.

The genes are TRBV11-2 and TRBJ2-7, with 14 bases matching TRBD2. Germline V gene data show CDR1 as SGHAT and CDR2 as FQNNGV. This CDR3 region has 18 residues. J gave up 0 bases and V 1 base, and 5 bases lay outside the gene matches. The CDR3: CASSLGTSGGTFSYEQYF. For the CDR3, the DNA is TGTGCCAGCAGCTTAGGGACTAGCGGGGGGACTTTCTCCTACGAGCAGTACTTC.

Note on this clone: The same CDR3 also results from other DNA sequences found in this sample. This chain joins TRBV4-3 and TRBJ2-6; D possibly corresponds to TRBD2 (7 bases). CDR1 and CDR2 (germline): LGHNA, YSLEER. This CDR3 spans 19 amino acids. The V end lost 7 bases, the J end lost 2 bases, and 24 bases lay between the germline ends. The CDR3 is CASTNWGGEGVTGANVLTF. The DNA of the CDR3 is TGCGCCAGCACCAACTGGGGAGGGGAGGGGGTAACTGGGGCCAACGTCCTGACTTTC.